A selection of T cell receptor beta chains follows, all from one sample in a study of radiotherapy plus CTLA-4 blockade in lung cancer. Produced via immunoSEQ multiplex PCR; TCRdb's table is partial and in-frame only. The data show under 45,000 clones, 79% seen once. The source was peripheral blood, collected from a patient treated with radiotherapy plus ipilimumab. The receptors stem from a human donor with non-small cell lung cancer that progressed on radiotherapy plus ipilimumab. Each CDR3 is given with its conserved first and last residue. Fields, in order: J gene, V gene, clone size, D gene, CDR3 protein, CDR3 DNA. D genes are given only for firm matches. Clone size is not always given. Where it is, it says once, few, many or a class for expanded clones.

J: TRBJ1-3
V: TRBV9
size: few
D: TRBD1
CDR3: CASSWTGGGDTIYF
DNA: TGTGCCAGCAGTTGGACAGGGGGCGGAGACACCATATATTTT

J: TRBJ2-1
V: TRBV5-4
size: -
D: -
CDR3: CASSRKDNYNEQFF
DNA: TGTGCCAGCAGCCGAAAGGACAATTACAATGAGCAGTTCTTC

J: TRBJ1-2
V: TRBV5-1
size: -
D: TRBD1
CDR3: CASSSRDRGISPYGYTF
DNA: TGCGCCAGCAGCTCCCGGGACAGGGGCATTTCCCCTTATGGCTACACCTTC

J: TRBJ2-2
V: TRBV5-1
size: -
D: -
CDR3: CASRGVGPEVTGELFF
DNA: TGCGCCAGCAGAGGGGTAGGACCCGAGGTCACCGGGGAGCTGTTTTTT

J: TRBJ1-1
V: TRBV5-6
size: -
D: TRBD1
CDR3: CASNRGGNTEAFF
DNA: TGTGCCAGCAACAGGGGTGGGAACACTGAAGCTTTCTTT

J: TRBJ2-6
V: TRBV7-2
size: -
D: -
CDR3: CASRQGGAGANVLTF
DNA: TGTGCCAGCAGACAAGGGGGGGCTGGGGCCAACGTCCTGACTTTC

J: TRBJ2-1
V: TRBV4-1
size: -
D: -
CDR3: CASSQAPPSPYNEQFF
DNA: TGCGCCAGCAGCCAGGCTCCCCCGTCACCCTACAATGAGCAGTTCTTC

J: TRBJ2-3
V: TRBV5-1
size: -
D: TRBD1
CDR3: CASAPGQGSDTQYF
DNA: TGCGCCAGCGCCCCGGGACAGGGGTCAGATACGCAGTATTTT

J: TRBJ2-3
V: TRBV7-2
size: -
D: -
CDR3: CASSYFGADTQYF
DNA: TGTGCCAGCAGCTACTTCGGGGCAGATACGCAGTATTTT

J: TRBJ2-6
V: TRBV9
size: once
D: -
CDR3: CASSVRGGAAGANVLTF
DNA: TGTGCCAGCAGCGTACGAGGGGGGGCAGCAGGGGCCAACGTCCTGACTTTC

J: TRBJ1-5
V: TRBV4-1
size: few
D: TRBD1
CDR3: CASSQPLPGQLSNQPQHF
DNA: TGCGCCAGCAGCCAACCGCTTCCGGGACAGCTTAGCAATCAGCCCCAGCATTTT

J: TRBJ2-7
V: TRBV6-5
size: few
D: -
CDR3: CASRDRSSGAYEQYF
DNA: TGTGCCAGCAGAGACAGGTCCTCAGGGGCCTACGAGCAGTACTTC

J: TRBJ1-1
V: TRBV15
size: -
D: -
CDR3: CATSRGGAGRSTEAFF
DNA: TGTGCCACCAGCAGAGGCGGGGCAGGGCGGAGCACTGAAGCTTTCTTT

J: TRBJ1-1
V: TRBV28
size: -
D: -
CDR3: CASSQTGNPLNTEAFF
DNA: TGTGCCAGCAGTCAGACAGGTAACCCCTTGAACACTGAAGCTTTCTTT

J: TRBJ2-5
V: TRBV19
size: -
D: -
CDR3: CASSINGYQETQYF
DNA: TGTGCCAGTAGTATTAACGGGTACCAAGAGACCCAGTACTTC

J: TRBJ1-5
V: TRBV4-3
size: -
D: -
CDR3: CASSQAQDQPQHF
DNA: TGCGCCAGCAGCCAAGCCCAGGATCAGCCCCAGCATTTT

J: TRBJ2-4
V: TRBV6-1
size: -
D: -
CDR3: CASRPDGHIQYF
DNA: TGTGCCAGCAGACCCGATGGGCACATTCAGTACTTC

J: TRBJ1-1
V: TRBV5-4
size: once
D: -
CDR3: CASRPGGTDLGGTEAFF
DNA: TGTGCCAGCAGGCCCGGAGGGACTGACTTGGGGGGCACTGAAGCTTTCTTT

J: TRBJ2-2
V: TRBV4-1
size: -
D: -
CDR3: CASSQGSAVTGELFF
DNA: TGCGCCAGCAGCCAAGGATCCGCGGTTACAGGGGAGCTGTTTTTT

J: TRBJ2-1
V: TRBV27
size: -
D: -
CDR3: CASSLSPGAVGNEQFF
DNA: TGTGCCAGCAGTTTATCCCCAGGGGCTGTGGGCAATGAGCAGTTCTTC

J: TRBJ2-5
V: TRBV5-1
size: -
D: TRBD2
CDR3: CASSTGTSAYQETQYF
DNA: TGCGCCAGCAGCACCGGGACTAGCGCCTACCAAGAGACCCAGTACTTC

J: TRBJ1-2
V: TRBV7-9
size: -
D: -
CDR3: CASSLATGPRDGGYTF
DNA: TGTGCCAGCAGCTTAGCAACAGGGCCCCGGGACGGAGGCTACACCTTC

J: TRBJ2-7
V: TRBV19
size: few
D: TRBD1
CDR3: CASSPRDRGEQYF
DNA: TGTGCCAGTAGCCCCCGGGACAGGGGGGAGCAGTACTTC

J: TRBJ1-2
V: TRBV23-1
size: once
D: -
CDR3: CASSQSAGGTYGYTF
DNA: TGCGCCAGCAGTCAATCAGCGGGGGGAACCTATGGCTACACCTTC

J: TRBJ1-2
V: TRBV7-8
size: -
D: -
CDR3: CASSLVASVANYGYTF
DNA: TGTGCCAGCAGCTTAGTCGCGTCTGTAGCTAACTATGGCTACACCTTC

J: TRBJ2-5
V: TRBV7-7
size: -
D: TRBD1
CDR3: CASSSGTVGETQYF
DNA: TGTGCTAGCAGCTCCGGGACAGTAGGAGAGACCCAGTACTTC

J: TRBJ2-7
V: TRBV12-5
size: -
D: -
CDR3: CASGLVPAGLEQYF
DNA: TGTGCTAGTGGTTTGGTACCTGCTGGGCTCGAGCAGTACTTC

J: TRBJ1-1
V: TRBV9
size: -
D: TRBD1
CDR3: CASSVETGAKNTEAFF
DNA: TGTGCCAGCAGCGTTGAGACAGGGGCGAAGAACACTGAAGCTTTCTTT

J: TRBJ1-5
V: TRBV15
size: -
D: TRBD1
CDR3: CATSRDPRDRVYSNQPQHF
DNA: TGTGCCACCAGCAGAGATCCCCGGGACAGGGTGTATAGCAATCAGCCCCAGCATTTT

J: TRBJ2-3
V: TRBV7-2
size: -
D: TRBD2
CDR3: CASSTGGGSDTQYF
DNA: TGTGCCAGCAGCACAGGCGGGGGGTCAGATACGCAGTATTTT

J: TRBJ2-5
V: TRBV5-6
size: -
D: -
CDR3: CASILYRETEETQYF
DNA: TGTGCCAGCATTCTCTACCGGGAGACAGAAGAGACCCAGTACTTC

J: TRBJ2-1
V: TRBV28
size: -
D: TRBD2
CDR3: CASYPIAGGSYNEQFF
DNA: TGTGCCAGCTACCCTATAGCGGGGGGGTCCTACAATGAGCAGTTCTTC

J: TRBJ2-7
V: TRBV9
size: -
D: -
CDR3: CASSVRDSPYEQYF
DNA: TGTGCCAGCAGCGTAAGGGACTCCCCCTACGAGCAGTACTTC

J: TRBJ1-6
V: TRBV18
size: -
D: -
CDR3: CASSPAGNNSPLHF
DNA: TGTGCCAGCTCACCGGCCGGGAACAATTCACCCCTCCACTTT

J: TRBJ1-6
V: TRBV5-6
size: -
D: -
CDR3: CASSLNIMSDSYNSPLHF
DNA: TGTGCCAGCAGCTTGAACATTATGTCGGACTCTTATAATTCACCCCTCCACTTT

J: TRBJ1-5
V: TRBV7-2
size: once
D: TRBD1
CDR3: CASSWFTGTDQPQHF
DNA: TGTGCCAGCAGCTGGTTCACAGGGACAGATCAGCCCCAGCATTTT

J: TRBJ1-1
V: TRBV11-2
size: -
D: -
CDR3: CASSFHRAGTEAFF
DNA: TGTGCCAGCAGTTTTCACAGGGCGGGCACTGAAGCTTTCTTT

J: TRBJ2-1
V: TRBV19
size: -
D: TRBD2
CDR3: CATRLAGGNEQFF
DNA: TGTGCCACGCGACTAGCGGGGGGTAATGAGCAGTTCTTC

J: TRBJ2-4
V: TRBV4-3
size: -
D: TRBD2
CDR3: CASSQDPGAGGLLDF
DNA: TGCGCCAGCAGCCAAGATCCTGGCGCGGGGGGGCTGTTGGACTTC

J: TRBJ1-5
V: TRBV25-1
size: -
D: -
CDR3: CASSDQKYNQPQHF
DNA: TGTGCCAGCAGTGATCAGAAGTATAATCAGCCCCAGCATTTT

J: TRBJ1-1
V: TRBV29-1
size: -
D: -
CDR3: CSVVPTGRGTEAFF
DNA: TGCAGCGTTGTCCCCACGGGCCGGGGCACTGAAGCTTTCTTT

J: TRBJ1-2
V: TRBV4-1
size: -
D: -
CDR3: CASSQPGGAVYGYTF
DNA: TGCGCCAGCAGCCAGCCAGGAGGGGCTGTCTATGGCTACACCTTC